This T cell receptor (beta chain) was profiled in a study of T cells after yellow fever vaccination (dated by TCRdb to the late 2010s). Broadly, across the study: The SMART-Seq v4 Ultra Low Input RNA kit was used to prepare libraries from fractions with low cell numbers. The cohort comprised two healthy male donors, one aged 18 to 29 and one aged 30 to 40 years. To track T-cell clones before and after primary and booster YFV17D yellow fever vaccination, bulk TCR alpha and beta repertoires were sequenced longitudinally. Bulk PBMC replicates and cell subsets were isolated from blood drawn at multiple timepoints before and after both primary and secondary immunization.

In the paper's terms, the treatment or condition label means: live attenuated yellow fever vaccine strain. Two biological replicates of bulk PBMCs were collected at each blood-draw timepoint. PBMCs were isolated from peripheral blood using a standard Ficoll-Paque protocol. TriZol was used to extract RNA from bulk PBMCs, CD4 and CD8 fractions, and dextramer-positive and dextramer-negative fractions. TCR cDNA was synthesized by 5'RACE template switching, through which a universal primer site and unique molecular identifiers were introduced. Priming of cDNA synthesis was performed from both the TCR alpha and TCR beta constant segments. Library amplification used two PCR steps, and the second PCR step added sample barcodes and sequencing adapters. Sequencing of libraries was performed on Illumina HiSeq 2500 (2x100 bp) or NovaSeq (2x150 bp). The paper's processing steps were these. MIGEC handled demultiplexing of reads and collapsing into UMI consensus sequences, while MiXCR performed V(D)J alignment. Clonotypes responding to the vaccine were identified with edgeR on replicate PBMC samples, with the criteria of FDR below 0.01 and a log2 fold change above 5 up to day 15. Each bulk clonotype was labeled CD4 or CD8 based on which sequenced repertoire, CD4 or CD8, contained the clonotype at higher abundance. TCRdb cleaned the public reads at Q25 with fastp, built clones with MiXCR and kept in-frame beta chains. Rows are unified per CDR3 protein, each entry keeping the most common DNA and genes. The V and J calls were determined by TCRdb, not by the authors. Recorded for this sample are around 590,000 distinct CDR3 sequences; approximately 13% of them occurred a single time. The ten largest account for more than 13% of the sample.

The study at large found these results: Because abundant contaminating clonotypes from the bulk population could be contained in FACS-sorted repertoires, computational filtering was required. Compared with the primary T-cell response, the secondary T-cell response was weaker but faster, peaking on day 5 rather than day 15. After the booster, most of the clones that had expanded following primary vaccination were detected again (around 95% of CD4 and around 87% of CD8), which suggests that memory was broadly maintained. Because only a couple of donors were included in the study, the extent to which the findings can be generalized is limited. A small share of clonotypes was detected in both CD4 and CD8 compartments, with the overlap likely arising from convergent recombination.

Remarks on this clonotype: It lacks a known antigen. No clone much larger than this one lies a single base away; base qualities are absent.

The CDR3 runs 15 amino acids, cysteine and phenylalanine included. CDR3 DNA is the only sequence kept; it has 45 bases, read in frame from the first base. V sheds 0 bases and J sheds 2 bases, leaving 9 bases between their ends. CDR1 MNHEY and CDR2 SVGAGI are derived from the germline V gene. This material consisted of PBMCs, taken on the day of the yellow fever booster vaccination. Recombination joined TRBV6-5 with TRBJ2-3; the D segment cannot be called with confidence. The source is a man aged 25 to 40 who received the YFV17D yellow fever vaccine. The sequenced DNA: TGTGCCAGCAGTTACTCCTGGATTAACACAGATACGCAGTATTTT. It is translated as CASSYSWINTDTQYF.